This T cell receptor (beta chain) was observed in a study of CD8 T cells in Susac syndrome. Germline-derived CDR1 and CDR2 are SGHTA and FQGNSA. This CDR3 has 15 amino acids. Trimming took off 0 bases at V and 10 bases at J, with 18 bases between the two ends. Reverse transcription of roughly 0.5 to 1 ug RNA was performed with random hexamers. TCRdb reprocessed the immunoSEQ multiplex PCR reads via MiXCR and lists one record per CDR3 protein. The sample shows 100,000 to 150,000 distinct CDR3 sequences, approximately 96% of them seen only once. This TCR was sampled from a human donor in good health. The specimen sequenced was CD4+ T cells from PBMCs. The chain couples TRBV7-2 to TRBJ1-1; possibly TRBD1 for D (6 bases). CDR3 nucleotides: TGTGCCAGCAGCTTAGCCAGCCCTACAGGGTTCGGAGCTTTCTTT. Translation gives CASSLASPTGFGAFF.